These 15 T cell receptor beta chains came from one sample sequenced in a study of spatial heterogeneity in lung cancer. TCRdb used MiXCR to reprocess the 5' RACE reads, holding one entry per CDR3 protein. This sample yields about 1,200 distinct CDR3 sequences, of which about 38% are seen a single time; about a fifth belongs to the top ten. As for time point: sample taken at primary tumor resection. The starting material was normal lung tissue next to the tumor, obtained at surgery. Receptors were obtained from a male donor with early-stage non-small cell lung cancer.

This clonotype was seen a handful of times. This rearrangement joins TRBV7-3 to TRBJ2-1; no definite D call. V was pared by 0 bases and J by 9 bases, with 9 bases between. CDR1 and CDR2 (germline): SGHTA, FQGTGA. The CDR3 has 13 residues. CDR3 sequence (DNA): TGTGCCAGCAGCTTAACGGGTTCGAGTGAGCAGTTCTTC. Translated: CASSLTGSSEQFF. The variable domain in full, with the rest retrieved from reference TRBV7-3 and TRBJ2-1, is GAGVSQTPSNKVTEKGKYVELRCDPISGHTALYWYRQSLGQGPEFLIYFQGTGAADDSGLPNDRFFAVRPEGSVSTLKIQRTERGDSAVYLCASSLTGSSEQFFGPGTRLTVL.

The sample holds a few counts of this clonotype. The chain employs TRBV11-3 and TRBJ2-7; 9 bases line up with TRBD2. The length of the CDR3 is 14 residues. With 8 bases clipped from V and 4 bases from J, the junction kept 9 bases outside the gene matches. Germline V gene lookup returns CDR1 SGHNT and CDR2 YENEEA. CDR3 loop: CASGSSGDLYEQYF. The CDR3 coding sequence is TGTGCCAGCGGGTCTAGCGGGGACTTATACGAGCAGTACTTC.

This clonotype occurred many times. The V and J genes are TRBV24-1 and TRBJ1-5; the match to TRBD1 covers 7 bases. The V segment lost 6 bases and the J segment 3 bases; nucleotides outside the gene matches: 4. This CDR3 region has 14 residues. Germline-derived CDR1 and CDR2 are KGHDR and SFDVKD. In DNA form, the CDR3 reads TGTGCCACCAGTCAGGGGGGTCTCAATCAGCCCCAGCATTTT. This sequence encodes CATSQGGLNQPQHF.

This clonotype has more than one count but fewer than ten. The chain uses TRBV10-1 and TRBJ2-3; D gene ambiguous. Germline CDR1 WNHNN, CDR2 SYGVQD (reference sequence). The CDR3 length is 13 residues. V was pared by 2 bases and J by 2 bases, with 5 bases between. CDR3 sequence reads: CASSEGDTDTQYF. In DNA, the CDR3 is TGCGCCAGCAGTGAGGGGGACACAGATACGCAGTATTTT.

The V and J genes are TRBV28 and TRBJ2-7, with a weak D call TRBD1 (6 bases). Looked up from germline, CDR1 is MDHEN and CDR2 is SYDVKM. Trimming cost V 5 bases and J 0 bases, with 11 bases left between them. This CDR3 is built from 14 residues. This CDR3 is CASSLTGSSYEQYF. DNA of the CDR3: TGTGCCAGCAGTCTCACAGGGAGCTCCTACGAGCAGTACTTC.

Judged by abundance, this clonotype is large. The rearrangement links TRBV30 to TRBJ2-1; 7 nucleotides match TRBD2. Germline lookup yields CDR1 GTSNPN and CDR2 SVGIG (reference sequence). With V trimmed by 4 bases and J by 8 bases, 8 bases remained unmatched. The CDR3 has 13 residues. The CDR3 loop is CAWNRGEFDEQFF. The CDR3 DNA is TGTGCCTGGAATCGGGGGGAGTTCGATGAGCAGTTCTTC. Filled out from reference TRBV30 and TRBJ2-1, the complete variable domain reads SQTIHQWPATLVQPVGSPLSLECTVEGTSNPNLYWYRQAAGRGLQLLFYSVGIGQISSEVPQNLSASRPQDRQFILSSKKLLLSDSGFYLCAWNRGEFDEQFFGPGTRLTVL.

The chain combines TRBV7-6 with TRBJ2-1, with 11 bases fitting TRBD2. Germline V CDR1 and CDR2: SGHVS, FNYEAQ. V gave up 3 bases and J gave up 9 bases; unmatched junction bases: 13. The CDR3 contains 17 residues. CDR3 sequence reads: CASSLGLIAGGSAEQFF. DNA for the CDR3: TGTGCCAGCAGCTTGGGGCTGATAGCGGGGGGGTCCGCTGAGCAGTTCTTC. The variable domain in full, completed from reference TRBV7-6 and TRBJ2-1, reads GAGVSQSPRYKVTKRGQDVALRCDPISGHVSLYWYRQALGQGPEFLTYFNYEAQQDKSGLPNDRFSAERPEGSISTLTIQRTEQRDSAMYRCASSLGLIAGGSAEQFFGPGTRLTVL.

The V and J genes are TRBV6-5 and TRBJ1-5; D gene unclear. The germline V and J ends were trimmed by 2 bases and 4 bases, with 9 bases remaining between them. This CDR3 contains 14 residues. CDR1 is MNHEY and CDR2 is SVGAGI in the germline V gene. The CDR3 protein is CASSYGQKNQPQHF. CDR3 nucleotides: TGTGCCAGCAGTTACGGTCAGAAAAATCAGCCCCAGCATTTT.

This clonotype was observed a handful of times. The rearrangement joins TRBV5-1 to TRBJ2-7; possibly TRBD1 for D (5 bases). V lost 1 base to trimming and J lost 4 bases, with 9 bases between them. In germline, CDR1 is SGHRS, CDR2 YFSETQ. There are 13 residues in the CDR3. CDR3 nucleotides: TGCGCCAGCAGCTTGCCCGACAGTTACGAGCAGTACTTC. Protein product: CASSLPDSYEQYF.

This clonotype is labeled as large. The genes are TRBV20-1 and TRBJ2-3; D might be TRBD2 (7 bases). V was shortened by 3 bases and J by 4 bases, with 20 bases between the two germline ends. Germline V gene sequence: CDR1 DFQATT, CDR2 SNEGSKA (reference sequence). The CDR3 covers 16 residues. The CDR3 nucleotides read TGCAGTGCTAGTAGGGGGGGTGCGGCAGGGGCAGATACGCAGTATTTT. Its translation is CSASRGGAAGADTQYF.

This clonotype is large (0.1 to 1%) by share. The chain combines TRBV6-5 with TRBJ2-1; the D gene is possibly TRBD2 (6 bases). CDR1 is MNHEY, CDR2 SVGAGI, per germline. The CDR3 is 14 residues long. Trimming took off 5 bases at V and 2 bases at J, with 10 bases between the two ends. The CDR3 reads CASSRGRPYNEQFF. For the CDR3, the DNA is TGTGCCAGCAGTCGGGGGAGGCCCTACAATGAGCAGTTCTTC.

This chain links TRBV12-3 or TRBV12-4 with TRBJ2-5; no clear D gene. Trimming stripped 5 bases from V and 5 bases from J, with 12 bases between. The CDR3 loop spans 13 amino acids. This CDR3 reads CASSDRAVETQYF. CDR3 DNA sequence: TGTGCCAGCAGTGACCGGGCCGTTGAGACCCAGTACTTC.

This clonotype came up a few times. V and J are TRBV29-1 and TRBJ2-5, with D unclear. Per germline, CDR1 SQVTM and CDR2 ANQGSEA. CDR3 size: 11 residues. Trimming cost V 7 bases and J 4 bases, with 10 bases left between them. The CDR3 reads CSAVKGETQYF. The CDR3 DNA reads as TGCAGCGCTGTAAAGGGAGAGACCCAGTACTTC.

This chain links TRBV7-9 with TRBJ2-7; possibly TRBD1 for D (6 bases). Trimming stripped 0 bases from V and 7 bases from J, with 10 bases between. CDR1 is SEHNR, CDR2 FQNEAQ, per germline (reference sequence). The CDR3 is 13 amino acids. CDR3 amino acids: CASSLAGAREQYF. The CDR3 DNA sequence: TGTGCCAGCAGCTTAGCGGGGGCCCGGGAGCAGTACTTC.

This clonotype qualifies as large. The chain has TRBV28 and TRBJ2-3; the D gene is possibly TRBD1 (5 bases). This CDR3 is built from 14 residues. The V end was cut by 3 bases, the J end by 3 bases, with 10 bases between. CDR1 is MDHEN, CDR2 SYDVKM, per germline. The CDR3 DNA reads as TGTGCCAGCAGTTTCGTGGCAGGGACAGATACGCAGTATTTT. Protein: CASSFVAGTDTQYF.